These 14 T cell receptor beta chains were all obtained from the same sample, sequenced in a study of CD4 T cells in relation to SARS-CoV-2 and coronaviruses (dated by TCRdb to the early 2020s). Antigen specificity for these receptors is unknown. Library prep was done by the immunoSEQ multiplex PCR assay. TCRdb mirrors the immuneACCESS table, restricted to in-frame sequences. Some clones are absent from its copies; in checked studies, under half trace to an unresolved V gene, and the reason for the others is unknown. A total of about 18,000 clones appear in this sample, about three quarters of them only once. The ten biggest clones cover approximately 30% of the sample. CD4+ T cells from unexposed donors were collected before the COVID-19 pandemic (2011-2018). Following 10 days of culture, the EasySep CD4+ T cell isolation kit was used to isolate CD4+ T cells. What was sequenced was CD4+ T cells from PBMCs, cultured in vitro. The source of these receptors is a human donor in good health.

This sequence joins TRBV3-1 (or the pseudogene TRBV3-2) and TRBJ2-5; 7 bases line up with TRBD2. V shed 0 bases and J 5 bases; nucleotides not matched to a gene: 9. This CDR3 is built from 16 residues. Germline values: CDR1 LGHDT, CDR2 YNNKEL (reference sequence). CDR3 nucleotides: TGTGCCAGCAGCCAAGAGACACTAGCGAGGGGTGAGACCCAGTACTTC. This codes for CASSQETLARGETQYF.

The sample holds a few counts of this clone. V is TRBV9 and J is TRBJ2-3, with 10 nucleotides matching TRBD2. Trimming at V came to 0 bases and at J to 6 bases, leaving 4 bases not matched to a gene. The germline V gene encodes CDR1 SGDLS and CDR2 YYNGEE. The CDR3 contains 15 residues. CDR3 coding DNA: TGTGCCAGCAGCGTAGGGCTAGCGGGAGTTGATACGCAGTATTTT. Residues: CASSVGLAGVDTQYF.

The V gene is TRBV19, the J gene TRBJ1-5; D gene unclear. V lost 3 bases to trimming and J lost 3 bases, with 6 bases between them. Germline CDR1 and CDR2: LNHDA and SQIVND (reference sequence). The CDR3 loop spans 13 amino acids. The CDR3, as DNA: TGTGCCAGTAGTATTCAGCTCAATCAGCCCCAGCATTTT. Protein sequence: CASSIQLNQPQHF.

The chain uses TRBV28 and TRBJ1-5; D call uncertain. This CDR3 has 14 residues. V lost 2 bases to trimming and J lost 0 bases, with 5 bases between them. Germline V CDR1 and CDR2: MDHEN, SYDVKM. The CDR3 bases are TGTGCCAGCAGTTTACACGGTAGCAATCAGCCCCAGCATTTT. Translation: CASSLHGSNQPQHF.

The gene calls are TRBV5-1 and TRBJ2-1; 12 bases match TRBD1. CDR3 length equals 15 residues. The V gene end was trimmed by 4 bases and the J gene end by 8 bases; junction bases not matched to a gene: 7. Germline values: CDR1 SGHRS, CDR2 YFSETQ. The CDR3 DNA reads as TGCGCCAGCAGCGAAGGGACAGGGGGCGCGGATGAGCAGTTCTTC. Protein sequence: CASSEGTGGADEQFF.

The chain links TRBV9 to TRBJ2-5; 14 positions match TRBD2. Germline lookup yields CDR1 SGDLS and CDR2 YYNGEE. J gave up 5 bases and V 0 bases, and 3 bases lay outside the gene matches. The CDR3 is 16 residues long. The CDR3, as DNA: TGTGCCAGCAGCGTAGGACTAGCGGGAGGGCCGGAGACCCAGTACTTC. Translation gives CASSVGLAGGPETQYF.

As DNA, the CDR3 is TGTGCCAGCAGTTATCGGCAGGGAAACAATCAGCCCCAGCATTTT. This translates into CASSYRQGNNQPQHF. V gene TRBV6-5 combines with J gene TRBJ1-5; possible D gene TRBD1, 5 bases. The CDR3 spans 15 residues. The V and J ends lost 3 bases and 3 bases respectively, with 12 bases between them. Germline assignment: CDR1 MNHEY and CDR2 SVGAGI.

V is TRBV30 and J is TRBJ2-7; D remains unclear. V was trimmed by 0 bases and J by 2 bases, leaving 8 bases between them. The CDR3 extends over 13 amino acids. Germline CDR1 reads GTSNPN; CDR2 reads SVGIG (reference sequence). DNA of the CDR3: TGTGCCTGGAGTGTGGAAGGGACCTACGAGCAGTACTTC. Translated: CAWSVEGTYEQYF. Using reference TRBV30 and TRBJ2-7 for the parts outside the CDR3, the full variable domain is SQTIHQWPATLVQPVGSPLSLECTVEGTSNPNLYWYRQAAGRGLQLLFYSVGIGQISSEVPQNLSASRPQDRQFILSSKKLLLSDSGFYLCAWSVEGTYEQYFGPGTRLTVT.

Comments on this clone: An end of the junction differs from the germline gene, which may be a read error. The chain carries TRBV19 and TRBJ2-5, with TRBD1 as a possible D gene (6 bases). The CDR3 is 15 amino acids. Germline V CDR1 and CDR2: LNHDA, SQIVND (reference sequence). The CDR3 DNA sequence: TGTGCCAGTAGTGTAGAAGCAGGGGCAGGGGAGACCCAGTACTTC. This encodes CASSVEAGAGETQYF.

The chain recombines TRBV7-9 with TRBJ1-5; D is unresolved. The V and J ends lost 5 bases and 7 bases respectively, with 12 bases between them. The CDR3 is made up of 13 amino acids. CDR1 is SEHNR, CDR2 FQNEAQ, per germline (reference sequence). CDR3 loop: CASSATISQPQHF. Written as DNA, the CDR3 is TGTGCCAGCAGCGCTACAATTTCGCAGCCCCAGCATTTT.

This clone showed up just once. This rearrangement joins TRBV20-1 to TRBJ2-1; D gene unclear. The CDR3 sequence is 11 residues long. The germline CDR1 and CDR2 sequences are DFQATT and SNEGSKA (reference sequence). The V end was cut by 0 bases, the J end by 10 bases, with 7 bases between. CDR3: CSARDPWEQFF. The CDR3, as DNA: TGCAGTGCTAGAGACCCCTGGGAGCAGTTCTTC.

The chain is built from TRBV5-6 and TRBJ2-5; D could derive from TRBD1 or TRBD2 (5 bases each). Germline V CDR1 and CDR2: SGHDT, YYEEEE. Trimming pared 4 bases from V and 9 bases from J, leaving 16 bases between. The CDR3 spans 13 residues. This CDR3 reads CASSRDGPRAQYF. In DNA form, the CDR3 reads TGTGCCAGCAGCCGGGACGGGCCCCGGGCCCAGTACTTC.

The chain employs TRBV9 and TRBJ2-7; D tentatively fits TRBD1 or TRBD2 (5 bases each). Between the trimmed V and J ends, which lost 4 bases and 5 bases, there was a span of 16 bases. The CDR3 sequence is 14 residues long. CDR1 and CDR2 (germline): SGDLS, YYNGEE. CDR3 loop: CASSRDGPSHEQYF. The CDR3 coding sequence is TGTGCCAGCAGCAGGGACGGCCCGTCCCACGAGCAGTACTTC. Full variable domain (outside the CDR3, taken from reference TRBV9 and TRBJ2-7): DSGVTQTPKHLITATGQRVTLRCSPRSGDLSVYWYQQSLDQGLQFLIQYYNGEERAKGNILERFSAQQFPDLHSELNLSSLELGDSALYFCASSRDGPSHEQYFGPGTRLTVT.

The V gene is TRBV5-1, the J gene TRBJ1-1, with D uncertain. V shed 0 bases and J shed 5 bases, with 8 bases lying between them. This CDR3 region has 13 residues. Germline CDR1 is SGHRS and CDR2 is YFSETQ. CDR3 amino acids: CASSLGTATEAFF. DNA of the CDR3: TGCGCCAGCAGCTTGGGGACCGCGACTGAAGCTTTCTTT.